Many counts were recorded for the clone carrying this T cell receptor (beta chain). Its specificity is not known. Caucasian, healthy and from Russia, the donors were aged between roughly 6 and 95. This sample was included in a study of blood T cells in healthy people across ages. Points from the study as a whole: Unsorted PBMC material precluded a definitive naive versus antigen-experienced comparison.

Primed by a sample-barcoded 5' primer and a J-beta primer mix, a second PCR proceeded for about 6 to 11 cycles. Sequencing of every sample gave 3 million or more CDR3-containing paired-end reads. TCRdb used MiXCR to reprocess the 5' RACE reads, holding one entry per CDR3 protein. The sample lists hundreds of thousands of distinct CDR3 sequences; roughly 41% were seen once. V dropped 7 bases and J dropped 0 bases, with 12 bases sitting between them. The CDR3 sequence is 14 residues long. Germline CDR1 reads ENHRY; CDR2 reads SYGVKD. Sequenced: blood. The chain carries TRBV10-3 and TRBJ1-2, with D uncertain. The source is a woman aged 55-69 years in good health. The chain's CDR3 is CAITTSTANYGYTF. The CDR3 DNA reads as TGTGCCATCACCACCTCCACAGCTAACTATGGCTACACCTTC.